This T cell receptor (beta chain) was captured in a study of T cell changes during pregnancy in multiple sclerosis. Trimming cost V 6 bases and J 2 bases, with 7 bases left between them. This CDR3 region has 12 residues. Germline V lookup: CDR1 SGHDN, CDR2 FVKESK. Produced via immunoSEQ multiplex PCR; TCRdb's table is partial and in-frame only. The table includes some 70,000 clones, 85% to 95% detected once. The TCR was taken from a female donor in good health, enrolled as a control in a pregnancy study. J is TRBJ1-2 and V is TRBV14; maybe TRBD1 (5 bases). Specimen: peripheral blood, collected in the second trimester of pregnancy. CDR3 sequence (DNA): TGTGCCAGCAGTCGACAGAACTATGGCTACACCTTC. This encodes CASSRQNYGYTF.